The T cell receptor beta chain described here comes from a study of cytomegalovirus exposure and HLA in healthy donors (dated by TCRdb to about 2017). Concerning the study at large: According to an earlier analysis of a few hundred of the donors, roughly 180 million T cells yielded 95 million to 140 million unique TCR beta sequences and more than 250 Gb of sequence data. An early release that covered roughly 600 HLA-typed donors contained approximately 290 gigabases of sequencing data and 70 million to 100 million unique TCR sequences. The genetic ancestry cluster associated with self-reported Caucasian donors included approximately 85% of the 398 genotyped donors. The study aimed to test whether cataloging public T cell receptors could reveal signatures of past pathogen exposure. The study used immunosequencing to profile the T cell repertoires of approximately 630 subjects and linked those repertoires to cytomegalovirus serostatus. In addition to the first cohort of about 650 subjects, a separate validation cohort of 120 different subjects was used. To predict cytomegalovirus infection status, the study combined high-throughput TCR immunosequencing, statistical association of individual TCRs with disease status, and machine learning. A later analysis re-analyzed previously published TCR beta repertoires from several hundred donors and added high-resolution HLA genotyping to study TCR occurrence patterns. Rather than drawing on any new phenotypic data, the later analysis identified candidate immune exposures from TCR beta sequences and the way those sequences occurred across donors. In an earlier analysis of roughly 580 of the donors, high-throughput TCR beta sequencing was used to judge whether each TCR beta V gene segment behaved as functional or pseudogenic. Donor age, sex, ethnicity and CMV serostatus were collected together with the repertoire data. In a later genetic analysis, genome-wide SNP genotypes for about 55% of the roughly 670 donors were used, and that subset was treated as a discovery cohort. All discovery cohort repertoires had been generated on a single sequencing platform. Both class I and class II loci were covered by HLA typing, at four-digit resolution. Typing coverage varied by locus: about 620-630 donors for A, B, C, DRB1 and DQB1; 522 for DQA1; approximately 610 for DPA1; about 450 for DPB1. About five DR-DQ haplotypes were handled as single units for association and clustering, since linkage in the cohort was strong. Among around 400 genotyped donors of the cohort, an average of roughly 240,000 unique TCR beta nucleotide sequences were sequenced per donor, about a sixth of them non-productive.

Concerning this clone: Its binding antigen is unknown. No qualities accompany the bases; no much larger clone lies one base away.

In total, fewer than 750 healthy bone marrow donors made up the cohort. Cohort members were all nominally healthy when sampled, although unrecorded immune exposures were likely present. Of the approximately 700 cohort members, 250 to 300 had a positive CMV serostatus and approximately 370 had a negative one, while no CMV serostatus was recorded for the donor. A peripheral blood sample was collected from each donor, and TCR beta sequencing was performed on peripheral blood mononuclear cells. Genomic DNA was extracted from the blood cell samples with the Qiagen DNeasy Blood Extraction Kit. Points the paper makes about the study in general: The authors suggested that the approach could potentially be extended to other disease states and immunological phenotypes. Across donors, most TCR sequences were observed very rarely, whereas some public TCRs were present in many individuals. Roughly uniform sequencing depth across donors was assumed in presence/absence analyses, although this assumption may not hold. A later genetic analysis associated a missense DCLRE1C variant with V-gene and J-gene trimming of TCR beta chains, and an independent cohort replicated the association. The classifier was reported to diagnose cytomegalovirus status with high specificity and sensitivity in both the original cohort and the validation cohort. Immune exposure information for the cohort was limited to CMV serostatus. Over 15 rarely observed V segments, including chromosome 9 orphons, were excluded from the earlier analysis of some 590 of the donors because counts were too low. The study gave a list of 150 to 200 TCR beta chains associated with cytomegalovirus. Only TCR beta chains were sequenced in this cohort, and the absence of alpha or paired-chain data limited detectable features. According to a later analysis, most CMV-associated TCR beta chains appeared to be HLA-restricted, and the HLA associations seemed to be driven largely by CMV exposure. In a later analysis, TCR association rates were found to vary across HLA loci, with the most associated TCRs seen for DRB1 alleles and the fewest for HLA-C alleles. In a later genetic analysis, fewer N-insertions in productive TCRs were reported among donors in an Asian-associated ancestry cluster than the roughly 700-donor mean. Correlated functional status among segregating V segments might be attributable to linkage disequilibrium, but an unknown experimental factor could not be ruled out. Some IMGT-functional V segments, including TRBV6-2 and TRBV6-3, could not be distinguished by the 87-base-pair reads and were therefore excluded. In a later analysis, HLA-associated TCR beta chains were found to be more clonally expanded and to have lower generation probabilities than equally common non-associated chains. In an earlier analysis of 587 of the donors, most TCR beta V segments appeared in productive rearrangements about 87% or about 30% of the time, broadly matching IMGT annotations. HLA typing was unavailable for some donors at each locus, so association tests used only the typed subset. A further reported finding was that TCR beta sequences accurately predicted the HLA-A and HLA-B alleles for most subjects in the first cohort. The sequencing pipeline was judged likely to have produced a cluster of highly shared sequence variants as a technical artifact. When HLA alleles, especially DR and DQ, strongly co-occurred, attributing TCR associations to individual alleles was difficult. In vitro tests confirmed that three of the cytomegalovirus-associated TCR beta chains recognize cytomegalovirus antigens. In a later analysis, some 17,000 TCR beta sequences were associated with specific HLA alleles at a false discovery rate of 0.05. In a later analysis, several top co-occurrence clusters were reported to appear linked to parvovirus B19, influenza, CMV and Epstein-Barr virus.

Trimming leaves V shorter by 6 bases and J shorter by 4 bases, with the junction holding 12 bases beyond the gene matches. The germline V gene sets CDR1 to SGHVS and CDR2 to FNYEAQ. Reading from cysteine to phenylalanine, the CDR3 counts 17 amino acids. Left in the record is the CDR3 DNA by itself, 51 bases read in frame from the first base. Receptors were amplified or captured by the immunoSEQ multiplex PCR assay. The multiplex PCR relied on a mix of 60 forward primers for TCR Vbeta segments and 13 reverse primers for TCR Jbeta segments. The CDR3 region of rearranged TCR beta genes was amplified from genomic DNA by a multiplex PCR assay. The Illumina HiSeq System was used to sequence the amplified TCR beta libraries as 87-base-pair reads. In the paper's pipeline: In a later analysis, approximately 74 million unique TCR beta chains were counted across the approximately 640 repertoires, and around 10 million of these chains were shared by at least two donors. Raw reads were error-corrected and collapsed into unique sequences by a nearest-neighbor algorithm in which closely related sequences were merged to remove PCR and sequencing errors. V, D and J gene segments were assigned by aligning CDR3 sequences to IMGT reference sequences. For a sequence to be retained, a match of at least six nucleotides to both a V gene segment and a J gene segment was required. Rearrangements were called productive when the CDR3 lacked stop codons and stayed in frame with V and J; all others were non-productive. CDR3 was defined according to IMGT convention as the region running from the second conserved V-encoded cysteine to the conserved J-encoded phenylalanine. The earlier analysis of about 590 of the donors excluded sequences that lacked an unambiguous match to a single V gene segment. An earlier analysis of fewer than 750 of the donors called V segments functional above 56.7% productive rearrangements and segregating when the between-donor standard deviation exceeded 5%. To diagnose cytomegalovirus status from the catalog of TCR beta chain sequences, a statistical classification framework was built. V and J gene assignment, in a later analysis, came from comparing TCR nucleotide sequences with IMGT/GENE-DB human TR gene sequences. A later analysis assigned CDR3 sequences and most-parsimonious VDJ recombination scenarios with the TCRdist pipeline. In a later analysis, each TCR beta chain was defined by its CDR3 amino acid sequence together with its V-gene family, and reads without a unique V-gene family were excluded. To address suspected cross-contamination and a sequencing artifact, a later analysis removed approximately 590 highly shared, low-generation-probability nucleotide sequences. In a later analysis, a clonal expansion index for each public chain was calculated from normalized within-repertoire ranks of inferred template counts. In a later analysis, generation probabilities were computed using a VDJ recombination model fitted to out-of-frame rearrangements, and the results were checked against IGoR. A later analysis scored TCR-TCR, TCR-HLA and TCR-CMV co-occurrence with hypergeometric tests, applying a repertoire-size bias correction to TCR pairs. False discovery rates were estimated in a later analysis by permuting HLA or CMV assignments 20 times. In a later analysis, co-occurring TCRs were grouped using DBSCAN, with TCRdist sequence similarity added in when clustering inside HLA-allele-positive subsets. For co-occurrence clustering, repertoires with fewer than 30,000 or more than 120,000 public chains were excluded, along with 5 or 6 repertoires with anomalous nucleotide sharing. TCRdb re-hosts the immuneACCESS table, in-frame sequences only. Its copies lack some clones; in the studies checked, an unresolved V gene accounts for under half of them, and the cause for the rest is not known. The V and J calls and clone size were taken over from that table, and D and trimming were inferred from the DNA. Here the sample has tens of thousands of clones; 55% to 65% occur a single time. Of the sample, around 2.5% falls within the top ten clones.

Recombination linked TRBV7-6 to TRBJ1-6; 7 bases in the middle match TRBD1. Sequencing used PBMCs. The receptor was derived from a human donor in good health. The DNA sequence is TGTGCCAGCAGTCAAGCAGGGGGATCGACGTATAATTCACCCCTCCACTTT. It encodes CASSQAGGSTYNSPLHF. The CDR3 plus the reference TRBV7-6 and TRBJ1-6 genes for the other parts give the full variable domain: GAGVSQSPRYKVTKRGQDVALRCDPISGHVSLYWYRQALGQGPEFLTYFNYEAQQDKSGLPNDRFSAERPEGSISTLTIQRTEQRDSAMYRCASSQAGGSTYNSPLHFGNGTRLTVT.